The 28 T cell receptor beta chains reported below all come from one sample, sequenced in a study of CD8+ T cells in alopecia areata. TCR sequencing used cDNA made by reverse transcription of extracted RNA. Only in-frame clones appear in the TCRdb table, and some are missing; sequencing was by immunoSEQ multiplex PCR. Here the sample spans about 110,000 clones, 58% being singletons. The sample consisted of NKG2D-low CD8+ T cells sorted from blood. These receptors originate from a human donor with alopecia areata.

This clone showed up just a few times. The chain links TRBV19 to TRBJ1-5; tentatively, D is TRBD1 (5 bases). Per the germline V gene, CDR1 is LNHDA and CDR2 is SQIVND (reference sequence). The CDR3 consists of 18 residues. Trimming removed 3 bases at V and 1 base at J, with 19 bases between. Written as DNA, the CDR3 is TGTGCCAGTAGTATTGGGGCATGGGAGGTCTCAAGCAATCAGCCCCAGCATTTT. It codes for CASSIGAWEVSSNQPQHF.

The chain links TRBV29-1 to TRBJ2-1; perhaps TRBD2 as D (5 bases). Germline V gene sequence: CDR1 SQVTM, CDR2 ANQGSEA. Trimming left V 4 bases short and J 3 bases short, with 10 bases between. The CDR3 spans 13 residues. CDR3 sequence reads: CSVGESVYNEQFF. The CDR3 nucleotides read TGCAGCGTTGGGGAGTCGGTCTACAATGAGCAGTTCTTC.

V is TRBV27 and J is TRBJ1-2; the D is unclear. CDR3 length: 16 amino acids. Trimming left V 0 bases short and J 6 bases short, with 17 bases between. Germline V gene sequence: CDR1 MNHEY, CDR2 SMNVEV (reference sequence). Here the CDR3 DNA reads TGTGCCAGCAGTTTATCCCCGGGAAGATCCGTCCATGGCTACACCTTC. This gives the protein CASSLSPGRSVHGYTF.

V is TRBV27 and J is TRBJ2-7, with D hard to call. Germline assignment: CDR1 MNHEY and CDR2 SMNVEV (reference sequence). V was shortened by 4 bases and J by 2 bases, with 15 bases between the two germline ends. The CDR3 runs to 15 residues. The CDR3 is CASSYTLGSTYEQYF. The DNA of the CDR3 is TGTGCCAGCAGTTATACCCTCGGGTCTACCTACGAGCAGTACTTC.

This clone has more than one count but fewer than ten. The DNA for the CDR3 is TGTGCCAGCAGTGAAGCGGGGGCAGGGTTTGAGCAGTACTTC. Translation: CASSEAGAGFEQYF. The gene calls are TRBV2 and TRBJ2-7, with D perhaps TRBD1 (6 bases). The CDR3 sequence is 14 residues long. The V and J ends lost 0 bases and 7 bases respectively, with 13 bases between them. Looked up from germline, CDR1 is SNHLY and CDR2 is FYNNEI.

The chain combines TRBV15 with TRBJ2-2; D might be TRBD2 (6 bases). The CDR3 covers 14 residues. V lost 4 bases, J lost 7 bases, and 13 bases lay in between. Germline CDR1 LNHNV, CDR2 YYDKDF (reference sequence). DNA of the CDR3: TGTGCCACCAGCAAAAGAGCGGGTTACGGGGAGCTGTTTTTT. Its protein product is CATSKRAGYGELFF.

The chain recombines TRBV15 with TRBJ1-1; D is possibly TRBD1 (5 bases). V was shortened by 5 bases and J by 6 bases, with 10 bases between the two germline ends. Germline V gives CDR1 LNHNV, CDR2 YYDKDF (reference sequence). This CDR3 has 12 amino acids. In DNA form, the CDR3 reads TGTGCCACCAGCGGGGGGTTGCCTGAAGCTTTCTTT. It encodes CATSGGLPEAFF. The full variable domain, with the rest looked up from reference TRBV15 and TRBJ1-1, is DAMVIQNPRYQVTQFGKPVTLSCSQTLNHNVMYWYQQKSSQAPKLLFHYYDKDFNNEADTPDNFQSRRPNTSFCFLDIRSPGLGDTAMYLCATSGGLPEAFFGQGTRLTVV.

Only one count was recorded for this clone. The J gene is TRBJ2-3, the V gene TRBV28; 8 bases agree with TRBD2. The CDR3 is 15 amino acids. Germline values: CDR1 MDHEN, CDR2 SYDVKM. J lost 6 bases, V lost 2 bases, and 7 bases had no gene match. The CDR3 DNA reads as TGTGCCAGCAGTTTAGAGGAGCGGGAGTTGGATACGCAGTATTTT. Amino acids: CASSLEERELDTQYF. The full variable domain, its missing parts supplied by reference TRBV28 and TRBJ2-3, is DVKVTQSSRYLVKRTGEKVFLECVQDMDHENMFWYRQDPGLGLRLIYFSYDVKMKEKGDIPEGYSVSREKKERFSLILESASTNQTSMYLCASSLEERELDTQYFGPGTRLTVL.

The chain is built from TRBV2 and TRBJ2-1; D might be TRBD1 or TRBD2, each matching 6 bases. V was clipped by 11 bases and J by 4 bases, with 12 bases between them. The CDR3 has 12 residues. From germline, CDR1 is SNHLY and CDR2 FYNNEI. The CDR3 nucleotides are TGTGCCGCCAGGAGGGGGTACAATGAGCAGTTCTTC. Protein product: CAARRGYNEQFF.

In its sample, this clone was seen a few times. As DNA, the CDR3 is TGCGCCAGCAGCCCCTTTAGCGGCAGCTCCTACGAGCAGTACTTC. Amino acid sequence: CASSPFSGSSYEQYF. This rearrangement joins TRBV5-1 to TRBJ2-7; perhaps TRBD2 as D (6 bases). V was clipped by 4 bases and J by 0 bases, with 14 bases between them. The CDR3 loop spans 15 amino acids. Germline CDR1 and CDR2: SGHRS and YFSETQ. Together with reference TRBV5-1 and TRBJ2-7, the CDR3 gives the full variable domain: KAGVTQTPRYLIKTRGQQVTLSCSPISGHRSVSWYQQTPGQGLQFLFEYFSETQRNKGNFPGRFSGRQFSNSRSEMNVSTLELGDSALYLCASSPFSGSSYEQYFGPGTRLTVT.

The chain links TRBV27 to TRBJ1-1; D gene ambiguous. V was pared by 2 bases and J by 3 bases, with 16 bases between. This CDR3 region has 16 residues. Germline assignment: CDR1 MNHEY and CDR2 SMNVEV (reference sequence). The CDR3 DNA sequence: TGTGCCAGCAGTTTAATGAGCCCCGGATTCCACACTGAAGCTTTCTTT. Protein sequence: CASSLMSPGFHTEAFF.

The V gene is TRBV4-1, the J gene TRBJ2-7; weak D call: TRBD2 (6 bases). There are 14 residues in the CDR3. Looked up from germline, CDR1 is MGHRA and CDR2 is YSYEKL. V was cut by 4 bases and J by 6 bases, with 16 bases left in between. The CDR3 DNA follows: TGCGCCAGCAGCCCCCGCAGGGAGGACTCCGAGCAGTACTTC. It codes for CASSPRREDSEQYF.

The CDR3 loop reads CASSQSDFYGYTF. CDR3 in DNA: TGTGCCAGCAGCCAATCAGATTTTTATGGCTACACCTTC. This chain connects TRBV13 to TRBJ1-2; no firm D call. The CDR3 length is 13 residues. Trimming shortened V by 5 bases and J by 5 bases, and 12 bases separated the two germline ends. Germline CDR1 PRHDT, CDR2 FYEKMQ (reference sequence).

This chain uses TRBV5-4 with TRBJ2-3; D is unclear. This CDR3 has 13 residues. V gave up 2 bases and J gave up 5 bases, with 9 bases separating them. Germline loops: CDR1 SGHNT, CDR2 YYREEE (reference sequence). The CDR3 nucleotides are TGTGCCAGCAGCTTTGTAACAGAAGATACGCAGTATTTT. This sequence encodes CASSFVTEDTQYF.

The rearrangement joins TRBV27 to TRBJ2-1; D is unresolved. Germline assignment: CDR1 MNHEY and CDR2 SMNVEV (reference sequence). V shed 8 bases and J shed 4 bases, with 15 bases lying between them. The CDR3 contains 14 residues. The CDR3 sequence is CASQMLGDYNEQFF. CDR3 sequence (DNA): TGTGCCAGCCAGATGCTAGGAGATTACAATGAGCAGTTCTTC.

This clone was detected only once. This sample also contains other DNA sequences that code for the same CDR3. The gene calls are TRBV6-5 and TRBJ2-1, with D maybe TRBD2 (5 bases). Trimming took off 3 bases at V and 10 bases at J, with 13 bases between the two ends. Germline V gives CDR1 MNHEY, CDR2 SVGAGI. The CDR3 contains 13 residues. The CDR3 spells CASSYGTSGEQFF. For the CDR3, the DNA is TGTGCCAGCAGTTATGGAACGTCGGGGGAGCAGTTCTTC.

This clone was detected a few times. V usage is TRBV7-9 and J usage is TRBJ1-1; a weak D match, TRBD1 (6 bases). V dropped 8 bases and J dropped 5 bases, with 21 bases sitting between them. The CDR3 has 15 amino acids. In germline, CDR1 is SEHNR, CDR2 FQNEAQ (reference sequence). In nucleotides, the CDR3 is TGTGCCAGCTCCTCCCTGACAGGATCTGGGACTGAAGCTTTCTTT. Protein: CASSSLTGSGTEAFF.

The chain carries TRBV2 and TRBJ1-1, with unresolved D. With 2 bases removed from V and 0 bases from J, the gap between germline ends came to 7 bases. Germline V gene sequence: CDR1 SNHLY, CDR2 FYNNEI. There are 14 residues in the CDR3. The CDR3 loop is CASSEYNLNTEAFF. In DNA form, the CDR3 reads TGTGCCAGCAGTGAATACAACCTGAACACTGAAGCTTTCTTT.

Details on this clone: Other DNA sequences within the sample encode an identical CDR3. This chain joins TRBV2 and TRBJ2-7, with unresolved D. Trimming shortened V by 1 base and J by 3 bases, and 4 bases separated the two germline ends. The germline CDR1 and CDR2 sequences are SNHLY and FYNNEI. The CDR3 runs 12 residues. DNA of the CDR3: TGTGCCAGCAGTGAAGGTGGCTACGAGCAGTACTTC. This codes for CASSEGGYEQYF.

This clone has only one observation. The chain is built from TRBV15 and TRBJ2-3; 9 bases agree with TRBD2. Germline-derived CDR1 and CDR2 are LNHNV and YYDKDF (reference sequence). V gave up 5 bases and J gave up 4 bases; unmatched junction bases: 7. The CDR3 is made up of 15 amino acids. For the CDR3, the DNA is TGTGCCACCAGCGGAGCAATAGCGGGAGCAGATACGCAGTATTTT. It codes for CATSGAIAGADTQYF.

This clone was seen many times. This rearrangement joins TRBV5-4 to TRBJ2-1, with D possibly being TRBD2 (6 bases). The CDR3 covers 17 residues. CDR1 and CDR2 from the germline V gene are SGHNT and YYREEE (reference sequence). V lost 0 bases and J lost 0, with 13 bases in between. CDR3 coding DNA: TGTGCCAGCAGCTTGGGCTTAGCGGAGAGCTCCTACAATGAGCAGTTCTTC. Translation gives CASSLGLAESSYNEQFF.

The V and J genes are TRBV29-1 and TRBJ2-3; D remains ambiguous. The CDR3 consists of 13 residues. V was trimmed by 3 bases and J by 2 bases, leaving 9 bases between them. Germline V gene sequence: CDR1 SQVTM, CDR2 ANQGSEA. This CDR3 is CSVDEPATDTQYF. CDR3 sequence (DNA): TGCAGCGTTGACGAACCAGCCACAGATACGCAGTATTTT.

This clone was seen once. This sequence joins TRBV7-9 and TRBJ2-5; either TRBD1 or TRBD2 may fit D (6 bases each). The CDR3 consists of 14 residues. V lost 5 bases, J lost 7 bases, and 17 bases lay in between. The germline gives CDR1 SEHNR, CDR2 FQNEAQ (reference sequence). The CDR3 DNA follows: TGTGCCAGCAGCGAGGGGGGCTGGGAAGGGACCCAGTACTTC. Translation: CASSEGGWEGTQYF.

The chain employs TRBV6-5 and TRBJ2-3; unclear D gene. There are 13 residues in the CDR3. V was shortened by 8 bases and J by 2 bases, with 11 bases between the two germline ends. From germline, CDR1 is MNHEY and CDR2 SVGAGI. The CDR3: CASGIEATDTQYF. In DNA, the CDR3 is TGTGCCAGCGGGATTGAAGCCACAGATACGCAGTATTTT.

In its sample, this clone was seen a few times. The CDR3 nucleotides are TGTGCCAGCAGTCCGGACCCGGACTACAATGAGCAGTTCTTC. Its protein product is CASSPDPDYNEQFF. J is TRBJ2-1 and V is TRBV2, with D hard to call. The germline V and J ends were trimmed by 5 bases and 3 bases, with 11 bases remaining between them. Germline CDR1 is SNHLY and CDR2 is FYNNEI. The CDR3 contains 14 residues. The whole variable domain, filled in from reference TRBV2 and TRBJ2-1, reads EPEVTQTPSHQVTQMGQEVILRCVPISNHLYFYWYRQILGQKVEFLVSFYNNEISEKSEIFDDQFSVERPDGSNFTLKIRSTKLEDSAMYFCASSPDPDYNEQFFGPGTRLTVL.

The chain employs TRBV5-1 and TRBJ2-1; D unclear. Germline values: CDR1 SGHRS, CDR2 YFSETQ. Trimming cost V 0 bases and J 0 bases, with 7 bases left between them. The CDR3 is 15 residues long. For the CDR3, the DNA is TGCGCCAGCAGCTTGGCCCTGAGCTCCTACAATGAGCAGTTCTTC. It yields the protein CASSLALSSYNEQFF. Together with reference TRBV5-1 and TRBJ2-1, the CDR3 gives the full variable domain: KAGVTQTPRYLIKTRGQQVTLSCSPISGHRSVSWYQQTPGQGLQFLFEYFSETQRNKGNFPGRFSGRQFSNSRSEMNVSTLELGDSALYLCASSLALSSYNEQFFGPGTRLTVL.

This sequence joins TRBV4-1 and TRBJ1-5, with D uncertain. Germline V gene sequence: CDR1 MGHRA, CDR2 YSYEKL. The CDR3 is made up of 15 amino acids. Trimming pared 0 bases from V and 1 base from J, leaving 7 bases between. CDR3 sequence reads: CASSQDQGSNQPQHF. The CDR3 DNA is TGCGCCAGCAGCCAAGATCAAGGAAGCAATCAGCCCCAGCATTTT.

The chain recombines TRBV30 with TRBJ1-1; 7 bases are a match to TRBD1. CDR3 size: 12 residues. After removal of 2 bases from V and 5 bases from J, the junction contained 2 bases not matched to a gene. Germline assignment: CDR1 GTSNPN and CDR2 SVGIG (reference sequence). The CDR3 DNA follows: TGTGCCTGGAGTCCACAGGGGACTGAAGCTTTCTTT. Translating gives CAWSPQGTEAFF.